A single sample is the source of the 8 T cell receptor beta chains below, sequenced in a study of blood T cell repertoires in COVID-19. This table comes from immunoSEQ multiplex PCR, and its TCRdb copy is limited to in-frame clones, with some not included. The sample includes about 220,000 clones, about 85% of them seen just once. The sequencing sample was made of peripheral blood. The origin of the receptors is a man aged 45-65 years who had recovered from COVID-19.

V and J are TRBV5-5 and TRBJ2-7, with a weak D call TRBD2 (6 bases). With 0 bases removed from V and 6 bases from J, the gap between germline ends came to 16 bases. The CDR3 has 15 amino acids. Germline assignment: CDR1 SGHKS and CDR2 YYEKEE (reference sequence). CDR3 amino acids: CASSLAGGVEAEQYF. In DNA, the CDR3 is TGTGCCAGCAGCTTGGCCGGAGGGGTTGAAGCCGAGCAGTACTTC.

The chain carries TRBV19 and TRBJ2-7; 8 bases align to TRBD2. CDR3 length equals 15 residues. Unmatched junction bases numbered 9, after V lost 5 bases and J lost 3 bases. Germline values: CDR1 LNHDA, CDR2 SQIVND (reference sequence). CDR3 bases: TGTGCCAGTAGTTCACTAGCGGCGGCTAACTACGAGCAGTACTTC. Its translation is CASSSLAAANYEQYF.

The rearrangement links TRBV3-1 (or the pseudogene TRBV3-2) to TRBJ2-1; TRBD2 matches at 8 bases. In germline, CDR1 is LGHDT, CDR2 YNNKEL (reference sequence). J gave up 5 bases and V 1 base, and 7 bases lay outside the gene matches. The CDR3 sequence is 16 residues long. In nucleotides, the CDR3 is TGTGCCAGCAGCCAAGGGTTTCGGGGGGGTAACAATGAGCAGTTCTTC. It encodes CASSQGFRGGNNEQFF.

About this clone itself: The same CDR3 is also encoded by other DNA sequences in this sample. The rearrangement joins TRBV9 to TRBJ2-5; maybe TRBD2 (5 bases). V lost 0 bases to trimming and J lost 2 bases, with 5 bases between them. CDR3 length: 13 amino acids. Germline CDR1 reads SGDLS; CDR2 reads YYNGEE. CDR3 in DNA: TGTGCCAGCAGCGTAGCGGGACAAGAGACCCAGTACTTC. Translation gives CASSVAGQETQYF.

This chain uses TRBV28 with TRBJ2-3, with 10 bases that match TRBD1. Losses at the gene ends were 5 bases for V and 6 bases for J; bases not matched to a gene: 11. The CDR3 contains 16 residues. The germline V gene has CDR1 MDHEN and CDR2 SYDVKM. Written as DNA, the CDR3 is TGTGCCAGCAGTCCCGGATTGTGGACAGGGGGGGATACGCAGTATTTT. The encoded protein is CASSPGLWTGGDTQYF.

The V call is TRBV18, the J call TRBJ2-3, with a tentative D call TRBD2 (7 bases). Germline-derived CDR1 and CDR2 are KGHSH and LQKENI. This CDR3 region has 15 residues. V lost 2 bases to trimming and J lost 2 bases, with 11 bases between them. This CDR3 is CASSPWGGPTDTQYF. In DNA form, the CDR3 reads TGTGCCAGCTCACCATGGGGGGGCCCCACAGATACGCAGTATTTT.

The sample holds one count of this clone. The rearrangement uses TRBV6-5 and TRBJ1-5; the D gene is possibly TRBD1 (5 bases). Trimming cost V 0 bases and J 6 bases, with 9 bases left between them. The CDR3 has 14 amino acids. Germline V gene data show CDR1 as MNHEY and CDR2 as SVGAGI. CDR3 sequence (DNA): TGTGCCAGCAGTTACTCGACCGGGGGTCAGCCCCAGCATTTT. This sequence encodes CASSYSTGGQPQHF.

The rearrangement uses TRBV9 and TRBJ2-3; 9 positions match TRBD2. Germline trimming cut 4 bases from V and 4 bases from J; bases unmatched to any gene: 13. The CDR3 is 17 residues long. Per germline, CDR1 SGDLS and CDR2 YYNGEE. The CDR3 nucleotides are TGTGCCAGCAGCCCACGCCCCCGAACTAGCGGGCCAGATACGCAGTATTTT. Amino acid sequence: CASSPRPRTSGPDTQYF.